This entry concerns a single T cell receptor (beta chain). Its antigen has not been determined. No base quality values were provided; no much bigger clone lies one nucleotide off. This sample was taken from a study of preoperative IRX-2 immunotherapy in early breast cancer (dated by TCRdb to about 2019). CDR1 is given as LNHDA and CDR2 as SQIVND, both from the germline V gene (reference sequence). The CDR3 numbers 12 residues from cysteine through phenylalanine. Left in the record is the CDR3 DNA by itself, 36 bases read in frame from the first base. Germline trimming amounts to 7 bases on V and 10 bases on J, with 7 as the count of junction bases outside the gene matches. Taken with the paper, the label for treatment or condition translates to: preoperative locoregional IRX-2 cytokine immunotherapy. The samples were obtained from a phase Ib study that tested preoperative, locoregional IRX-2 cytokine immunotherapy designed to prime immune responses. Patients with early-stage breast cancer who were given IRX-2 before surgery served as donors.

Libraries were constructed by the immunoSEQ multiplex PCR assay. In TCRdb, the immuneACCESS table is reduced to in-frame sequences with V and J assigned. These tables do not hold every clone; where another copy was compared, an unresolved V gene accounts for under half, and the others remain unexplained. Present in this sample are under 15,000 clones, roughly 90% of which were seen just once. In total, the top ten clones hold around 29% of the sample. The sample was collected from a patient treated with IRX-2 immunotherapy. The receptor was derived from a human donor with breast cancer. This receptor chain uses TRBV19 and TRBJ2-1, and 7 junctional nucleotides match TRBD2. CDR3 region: CASNSVGGEQFF. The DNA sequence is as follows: TGTGCCAGTAATTCAGTGGGAGGGGAGCAGTTCTTC.